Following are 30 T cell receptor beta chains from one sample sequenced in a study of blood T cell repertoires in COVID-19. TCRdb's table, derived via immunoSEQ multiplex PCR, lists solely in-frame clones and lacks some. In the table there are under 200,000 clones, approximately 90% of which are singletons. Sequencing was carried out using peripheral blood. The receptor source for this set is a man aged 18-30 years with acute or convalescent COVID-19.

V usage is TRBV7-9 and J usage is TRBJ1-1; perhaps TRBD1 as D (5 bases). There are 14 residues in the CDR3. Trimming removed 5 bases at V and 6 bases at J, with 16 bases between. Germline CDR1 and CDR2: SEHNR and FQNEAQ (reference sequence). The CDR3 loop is CASSAQTAGPEAFF. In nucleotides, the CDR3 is TGTGCCAGCAGCGCACAGACAGCGGGCCCTGAAGCTTTCTTT.

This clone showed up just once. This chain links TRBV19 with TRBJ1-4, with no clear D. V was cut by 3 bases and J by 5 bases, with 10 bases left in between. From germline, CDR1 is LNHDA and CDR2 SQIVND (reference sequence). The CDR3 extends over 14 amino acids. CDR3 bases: TGTGCCAGTAGTATTATCTCCCTAAATGAAAAACTGTTTTTT. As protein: CASSIISLNEKLFF.

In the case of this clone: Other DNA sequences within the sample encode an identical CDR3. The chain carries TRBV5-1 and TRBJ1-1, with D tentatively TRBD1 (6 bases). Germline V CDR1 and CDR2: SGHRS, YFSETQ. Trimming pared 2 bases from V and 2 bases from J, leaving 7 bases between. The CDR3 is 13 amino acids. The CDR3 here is CASSLGGNTEAFF. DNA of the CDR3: TGCGCCAGCAGCTTAGGGGGAAACACTGAAGCTTTCTTT.

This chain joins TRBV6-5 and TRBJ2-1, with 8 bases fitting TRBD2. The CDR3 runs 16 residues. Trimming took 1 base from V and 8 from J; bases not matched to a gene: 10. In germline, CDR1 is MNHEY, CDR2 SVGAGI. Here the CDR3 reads CASSYLTAGAFDEQFF. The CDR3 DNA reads TGTGCCAGCAGTTACTTAACAGCGGGGGCATTTGATGAGCAGTTCTTC.

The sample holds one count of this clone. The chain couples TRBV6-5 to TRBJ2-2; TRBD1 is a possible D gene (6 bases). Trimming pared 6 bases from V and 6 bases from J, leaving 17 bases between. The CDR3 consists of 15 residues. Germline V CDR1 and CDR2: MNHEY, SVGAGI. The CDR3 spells CASRKGDTWAGELFF. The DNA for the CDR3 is TGTGCCAGCAGGAAAGGGGACACCTGGGCCGGGGAGCTGTTTTTT.

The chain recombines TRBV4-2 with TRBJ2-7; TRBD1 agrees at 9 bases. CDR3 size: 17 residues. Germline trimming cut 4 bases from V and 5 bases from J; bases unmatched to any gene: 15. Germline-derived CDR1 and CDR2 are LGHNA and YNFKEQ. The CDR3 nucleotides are TGTGCCAGCAGCCGAGCTCGGACCGGGACAGGGCCACACGAGCAGTACTTC. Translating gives CASSRARTGTGPHEQYF.

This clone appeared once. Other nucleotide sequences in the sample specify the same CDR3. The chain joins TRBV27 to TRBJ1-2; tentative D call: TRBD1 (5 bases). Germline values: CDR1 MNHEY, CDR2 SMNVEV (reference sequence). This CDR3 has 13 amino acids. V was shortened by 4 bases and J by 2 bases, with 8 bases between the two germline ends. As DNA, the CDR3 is TGTGCCAGCAGTTCTCAGGGAAACTATGGCTACACCTTC. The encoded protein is CASSSQGNYGYTF.

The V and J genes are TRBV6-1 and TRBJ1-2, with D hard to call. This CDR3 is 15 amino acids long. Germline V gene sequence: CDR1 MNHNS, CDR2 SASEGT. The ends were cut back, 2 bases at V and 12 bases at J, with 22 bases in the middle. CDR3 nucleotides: TGTGCCAGCAGTGAAAAATTCCGGAGGACGGGGTGCAACACCTTC. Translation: CASSEKFRRTGCNTF.

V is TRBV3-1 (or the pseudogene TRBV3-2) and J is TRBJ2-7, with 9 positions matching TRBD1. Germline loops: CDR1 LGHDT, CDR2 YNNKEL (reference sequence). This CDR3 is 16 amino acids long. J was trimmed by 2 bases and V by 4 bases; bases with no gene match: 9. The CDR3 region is CASSPLPGQGPYEQYF. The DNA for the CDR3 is TGTGCCAGCAGCCCCCTCCCGGGACAGGGCCCCTACGAGCAGTACTTC.

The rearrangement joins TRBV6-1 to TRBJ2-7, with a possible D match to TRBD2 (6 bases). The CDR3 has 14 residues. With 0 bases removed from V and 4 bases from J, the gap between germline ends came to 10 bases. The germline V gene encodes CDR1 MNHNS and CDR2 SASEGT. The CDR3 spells CASSEAASAYEQYF. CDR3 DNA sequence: TGTGCCAGCAGTGAAGCGGCTAGCGCATACGAGCAGTACTTC.

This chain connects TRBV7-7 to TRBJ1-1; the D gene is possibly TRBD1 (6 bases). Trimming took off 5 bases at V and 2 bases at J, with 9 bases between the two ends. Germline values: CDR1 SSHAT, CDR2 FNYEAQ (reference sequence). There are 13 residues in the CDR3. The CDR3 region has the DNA TGTGCCAGCAGCATAGGGACAAACACTGAAGCTTTCTTT. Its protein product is CASSIGTNTEAFF.

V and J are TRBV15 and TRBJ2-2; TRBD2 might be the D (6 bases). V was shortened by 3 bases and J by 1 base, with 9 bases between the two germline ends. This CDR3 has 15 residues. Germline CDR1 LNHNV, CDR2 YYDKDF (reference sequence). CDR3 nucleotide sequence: TGTGCCACCAGCAGTGACGGGGGGAACACCGGGGAGCTGTTTTTT. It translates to CATSSDGGNTGELFF.

The CDR3 DNA follows: TGCGCCAGCAGGGGACAGGCCTACGAGCAGTACTTC. Translating it yields CASRGQAYEQYF. The chain is built from TRBV10-2 and TRBJ2-7, with 8 bases aligning to TRBD1. Germline V gene sequence: CDR1 WSHSY, CDR2 SAAADI. With 6 bases clipped from V and 2 bases from J, the junction kept 0 bases outside the gene matches. CDR3 length: 12 residues.

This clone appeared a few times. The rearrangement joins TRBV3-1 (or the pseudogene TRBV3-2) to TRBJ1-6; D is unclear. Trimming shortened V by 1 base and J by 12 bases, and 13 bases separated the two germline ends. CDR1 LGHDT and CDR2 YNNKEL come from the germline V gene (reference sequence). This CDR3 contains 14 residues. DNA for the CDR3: TGTGCCAGCAGCCAAGGGGCGACGGCACTACCCCTCCACTTT. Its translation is CASSQGATALPLHF.

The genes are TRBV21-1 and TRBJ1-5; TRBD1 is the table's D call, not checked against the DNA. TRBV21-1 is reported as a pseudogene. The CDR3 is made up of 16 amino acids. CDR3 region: CASSKARGQRNQPQHF. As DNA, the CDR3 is TGTGCCAGCAGCAAAGCGCGGGGACAGAGGAATCAGCCCCAGCATTTT.

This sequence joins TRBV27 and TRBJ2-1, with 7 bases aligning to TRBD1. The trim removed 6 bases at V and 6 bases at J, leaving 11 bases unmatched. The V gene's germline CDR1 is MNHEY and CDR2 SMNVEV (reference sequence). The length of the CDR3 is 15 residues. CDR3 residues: CASRLGQVTGNEQFF. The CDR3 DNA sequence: TGTGCCAGCAGGCTAGGACAGGTAACAGGCAATGAGCAGTTCTTC.

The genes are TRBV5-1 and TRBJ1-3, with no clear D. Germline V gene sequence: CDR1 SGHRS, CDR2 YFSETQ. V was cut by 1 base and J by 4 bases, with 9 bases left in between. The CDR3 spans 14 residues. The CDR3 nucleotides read TGCGCCAGCAGCTTGACTGAGCCCGGAAACACCATATATTTT. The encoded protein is CASSLTEPGNTIYF.

For the CDR3, the DNA is TGTGCCAGCAGCCACGTGACAGGCGTGAACACTGAAGCTTTCTTT. It codes for CASSHVTGVNTEAFF. The chain combines TRBV6-5 with TRBJ1-1, with D maybe TRBD1 (6 bases). Deletions cut 6 bases from V and 0 bases from J, with 14 bases between. CDR3 size: 15 residues. Germline values: CDR1 MNHEY, CDR2 SVGAGI.

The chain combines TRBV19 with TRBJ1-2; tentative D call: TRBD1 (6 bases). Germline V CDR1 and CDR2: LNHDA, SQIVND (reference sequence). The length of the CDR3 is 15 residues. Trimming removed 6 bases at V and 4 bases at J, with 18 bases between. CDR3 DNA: TGTGCCAGTAGACCCCCACCGGCAGGGGTCTATGGCTACACCTTC. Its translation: CASRPPPAGVYGYTF.

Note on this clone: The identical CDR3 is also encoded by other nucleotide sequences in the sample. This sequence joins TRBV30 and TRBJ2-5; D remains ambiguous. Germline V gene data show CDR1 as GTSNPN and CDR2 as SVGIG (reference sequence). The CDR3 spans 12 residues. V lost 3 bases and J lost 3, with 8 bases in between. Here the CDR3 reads CAWRGREETQYF. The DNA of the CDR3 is TGTGCCTGGAGGGGCAGAGAAGAGACCCAGTACTTC.

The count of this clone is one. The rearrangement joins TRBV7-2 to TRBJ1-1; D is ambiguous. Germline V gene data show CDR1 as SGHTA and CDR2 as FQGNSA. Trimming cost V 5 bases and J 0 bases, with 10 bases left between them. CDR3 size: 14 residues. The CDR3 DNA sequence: TGTGCCAGCAGCCCAGACATAATGAACACTGAAGCTTTCTTT. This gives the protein CASSPDIMNTEAFF.

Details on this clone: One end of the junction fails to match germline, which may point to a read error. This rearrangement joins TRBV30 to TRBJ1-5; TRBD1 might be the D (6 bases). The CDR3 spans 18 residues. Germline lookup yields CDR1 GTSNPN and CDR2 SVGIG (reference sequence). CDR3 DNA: TGTGCCTGGAGTGTTACGGACAGCACACGCCGTAGCAATCAACCCCAGCATTTT. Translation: CAWSVTDSTRRSNQPQHF.

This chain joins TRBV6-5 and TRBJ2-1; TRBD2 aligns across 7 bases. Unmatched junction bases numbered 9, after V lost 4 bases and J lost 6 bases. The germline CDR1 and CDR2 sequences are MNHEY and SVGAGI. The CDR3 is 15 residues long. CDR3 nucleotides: TGTGCCAGCAGTTCCCCCTGGCGGGGGAGCAATGAGCAGTTCTTC. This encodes CASSSPWRGSNEQFF.

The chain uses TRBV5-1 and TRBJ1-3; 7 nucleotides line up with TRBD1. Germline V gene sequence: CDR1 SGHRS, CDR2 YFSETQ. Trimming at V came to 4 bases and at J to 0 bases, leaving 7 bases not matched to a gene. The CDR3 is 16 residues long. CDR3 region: CASSRDSVSSGNTIYF. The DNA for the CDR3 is TGCGCCAGCAGCCGGGACAGCGTGTCCTCTGGAAACACCATATATTTT.

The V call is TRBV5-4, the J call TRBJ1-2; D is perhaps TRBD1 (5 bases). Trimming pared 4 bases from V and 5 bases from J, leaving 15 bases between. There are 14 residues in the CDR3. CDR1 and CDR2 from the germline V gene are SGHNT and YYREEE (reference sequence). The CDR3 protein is CASSEQVVQYGYTF. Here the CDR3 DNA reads TGTGCCAGCAGCGAACAGGTAGTTCAATATGGCTACACCTTC.

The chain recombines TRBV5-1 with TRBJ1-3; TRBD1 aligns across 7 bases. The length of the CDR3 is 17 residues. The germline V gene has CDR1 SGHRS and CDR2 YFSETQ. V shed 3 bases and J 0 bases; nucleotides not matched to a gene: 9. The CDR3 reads CASSWGDSTPSGNTIYF. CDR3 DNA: TGCGCCAGCAGCTGGGGGGACAGTACCCCCTCTGGAAACACCATATATTTT. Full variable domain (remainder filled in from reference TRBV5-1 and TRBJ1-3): KAGVTQTPRYLIKTRGQQVTLSCSPISGHRSVSWYQQTPGQGLQFLFEYFSETQRNKGNFPGRFSGRQFSNSRSEMNVSTLELGDSALYLCASSWGDSTPSGNTIYFGEGSWLTVV.

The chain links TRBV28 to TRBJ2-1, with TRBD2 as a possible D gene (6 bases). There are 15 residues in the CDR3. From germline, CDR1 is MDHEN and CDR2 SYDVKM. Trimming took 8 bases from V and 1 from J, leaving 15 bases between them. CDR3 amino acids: CASHRPRGSYNEQFF. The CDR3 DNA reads TGTGCCAGCCATCGACCCCGGGGGTCCTACAATGAGCAGTTCTTC.

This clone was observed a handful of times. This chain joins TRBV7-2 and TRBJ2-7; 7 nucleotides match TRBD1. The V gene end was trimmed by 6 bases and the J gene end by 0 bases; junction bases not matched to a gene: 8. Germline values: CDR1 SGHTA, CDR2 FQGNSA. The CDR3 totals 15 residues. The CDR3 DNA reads TGTGCCAGCAGTTTTGTGGGGACAGCCTCCTACGAGCAGTACTTC. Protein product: CASSFVGTASYEQYF.

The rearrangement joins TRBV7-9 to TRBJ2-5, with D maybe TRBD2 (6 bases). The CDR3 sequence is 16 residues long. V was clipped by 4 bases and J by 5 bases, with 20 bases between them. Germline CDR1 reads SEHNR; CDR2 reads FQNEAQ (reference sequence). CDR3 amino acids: CASSSKPLEGGETQYF. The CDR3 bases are TGTGCCAGCAGCTCGAAACCCCTGGAGGGCGGGGAGACCCAGTACTTC.

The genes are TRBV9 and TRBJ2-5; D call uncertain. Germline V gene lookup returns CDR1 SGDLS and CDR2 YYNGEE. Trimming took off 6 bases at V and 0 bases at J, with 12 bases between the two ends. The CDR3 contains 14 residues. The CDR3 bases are TGTGCCAGCAACCCTAGTGGGTACCAAGAGACCCAGTACTTC. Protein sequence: CASNPSGYQETQYF.